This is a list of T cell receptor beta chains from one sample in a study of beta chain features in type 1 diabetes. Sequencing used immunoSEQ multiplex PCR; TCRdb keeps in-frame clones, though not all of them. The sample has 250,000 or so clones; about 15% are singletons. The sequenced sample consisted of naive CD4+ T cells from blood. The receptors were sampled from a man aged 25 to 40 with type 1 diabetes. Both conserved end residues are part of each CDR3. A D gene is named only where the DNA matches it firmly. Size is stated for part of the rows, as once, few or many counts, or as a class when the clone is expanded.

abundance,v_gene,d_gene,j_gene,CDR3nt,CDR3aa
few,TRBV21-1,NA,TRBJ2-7,TGTGCCAGCAGCAAACCCCCCCCAGGGTCCTACGAGCAGTACTTC,CASSKPPPGSYEQYF
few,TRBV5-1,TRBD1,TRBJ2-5,TGCGCCAGCAGCCCGGACAGGGCCCAAGAGACCCAGTACTTC,CASSPDRAQETQYF
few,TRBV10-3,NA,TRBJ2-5,TGTGCCATCAGCCAAGGAGGGCCAAGAAAAGAGACCCAGTACTTC,CAISQGGPRKETQYF
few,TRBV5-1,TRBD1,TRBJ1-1,TGCGCCAGCAGCTTACAGGGGACCGAAGCTGAAGCTTTCTTT,CASSLQGTEAEAFF
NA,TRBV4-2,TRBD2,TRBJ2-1,TGTGCCAGCAGCCAAGATGGAGTGGCTAGCGGGGGGTACAATGAGCAGTTCTTC,CASSQDGVASGGYNEQFF
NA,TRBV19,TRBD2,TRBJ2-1,TGTGCCAGTAGGAGTCCCGGCGGGGGGTACAATGAGCAGTTCTTC,CASRSPGGGYNEQFF
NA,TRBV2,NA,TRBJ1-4,TGTGCCAGCAGTGAGGGGCAGAAAAATGAAAAACTGTTTTTT,CASSEGQKNEKLFF
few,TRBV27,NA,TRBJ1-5,TGTGCCAGCAGTTGGGGTTCGGGGGTTGGCCAGCCCCAGCATTTT,CASSWGSGVGQPQHF
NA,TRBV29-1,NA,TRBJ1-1,TGCAGCGCCCTGCGAGTGAACACTGAAGCTTTCTTT,CSALRVNTEAFF
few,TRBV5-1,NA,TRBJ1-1,TGCGCCAGCAGCTTGGACAGGGTGAACACTGAAGCTTTCTTT,CASSLDRVNTEAFF
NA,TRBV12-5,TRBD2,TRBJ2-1,TGTGCTAGTGGTTTGGTACTAGCGGCCTCCTACAATGAGCAGTTCTTC,CASGLVLAASYNEQFF
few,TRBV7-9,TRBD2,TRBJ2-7,TGTGCCAGCAGCCGGCTAGCGGGGGGGTCCTACGAGCAGTACTTC,CASSRLAGGSYEQYF
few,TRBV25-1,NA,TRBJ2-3,TGTGCCAGCAGTGAATATAAGAGAATAAGCACAGATACGCAGTATTTT,CASSEYKRISTDTQYF
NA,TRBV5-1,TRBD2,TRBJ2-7,TGCGCCAGCAGCTTGGCCAGCGGGAGTATCTACGAGCAGTACTTC,CASSLASGSIYEQYF
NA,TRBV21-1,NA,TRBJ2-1,TGTGCCAGCAGCAAAGGGGGGCTCAATGAGCAGTTCTTC,CASSKGGLNEQFF
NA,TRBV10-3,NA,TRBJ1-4,TGTGCCATCAGTGCGCGACAGGCAACTAATGAAAAACTGTTTTTT,CAISARQATNEKLFF
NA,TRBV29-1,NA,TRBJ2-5,TGCAGCGTTGAGCAGGAGACCCAGTACTTC,CSVEQETQYF
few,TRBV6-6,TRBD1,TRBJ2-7,TGTGCCAGCAGTAGGACAGGGTACCACGAGCAGTACTTC,CASSRTGYHEQYF
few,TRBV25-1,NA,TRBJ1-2,TGTGCCAGCAGTGGGGGTACGGGGAGCTACACCTTC,CASSGGTGSYTF
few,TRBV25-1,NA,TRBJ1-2,TGTGCCAGCACCACCTGGGGGGGCGACTATGGCTACACCTTC,CASTTWGGDYGYTF
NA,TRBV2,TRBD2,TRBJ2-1,TGTGCCAGCAACCAGGGACTAGCCTACAATGAGCAGTTCTTC,CASNQGLAYNEQFF
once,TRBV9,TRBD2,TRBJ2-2,TGTGCCAGCAGCGTTAGCGGGGGGGTTGTCGGGGAGCTGTTTTTT,CASSVSGGVVGELFF
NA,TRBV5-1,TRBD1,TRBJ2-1,TGCGCCAGCAGCTTGGCCCAACAGGGGGATGAGCAGTTCTTC,CASSLAQQGDEQFF
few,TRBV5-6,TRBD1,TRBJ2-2,TGTGCCAGCAGCTTCCGGGACAGACGTGGGAACACCGGGGAGCTGTTTTTT,CASSFRDRRGNTGELFF
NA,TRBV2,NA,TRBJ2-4,TGTGCCAGCAGCCGAGGAGGGCTTGGGGACATTCAGTACTTC,CASSRGGLGDIQYF
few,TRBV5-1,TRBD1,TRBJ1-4,TGCGCCAGCAGCTTGGACTTCGGACAGGGTAACAGGAGGACTAATGAAAAACTGTTTTTT,CASSLDFGQGNRRTNEKLFF
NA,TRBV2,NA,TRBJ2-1,TGTGCCAGCCACGTTACTATCTACAATGAGCAGTTCTTC,CASHVTIYNEQFF
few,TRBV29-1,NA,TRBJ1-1,TGCAGCGTTGCCCGGCGGCTGAACACTGAAGCTTTCTTT,CSVARRLNTEAFF
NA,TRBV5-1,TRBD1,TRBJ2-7,TGCGCCAGCAGCAGATCCCCGGGACAGGTCTCCTACGAGCAGTACTTC,CASSRSPGQVSYEQYF
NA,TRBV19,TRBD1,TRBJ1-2,TGTGCCAGTAGTCCCGGGACAGAAGGGGGCTACACCTTC,CASSPGTEGGYTF
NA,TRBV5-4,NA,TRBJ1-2,TGTGCCAGCAGCTTAATCAACAGGAACAACTATGGCTACACCTTC,CASSLINRNNYGYTF
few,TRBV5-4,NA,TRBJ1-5,TGTGCCAGCAGCCCTAACCCTGACAGGCCTGGCAATCAGCCCCAGCATTTT,CASSPNPDRPGNQPQHF
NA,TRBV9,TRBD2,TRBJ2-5,TGTGCCAGCAGCGTTAATAGCGGGGGGGCGGGAGAGACCCAGTACTTC,CASSVNSGGAGETQYF
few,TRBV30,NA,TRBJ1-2,TGTGCCTGTCCTCGTGGACGTGGGGGGAGAGCTAACTATGGCTACACCTTC,CACPRGRGGRANYGYTF
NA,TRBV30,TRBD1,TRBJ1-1,TGTGCCCGGGGGCGAAAGCAGGGGGCTGGCACTGAAGCTTTCTTT,CARGRKQGAGTEAFF
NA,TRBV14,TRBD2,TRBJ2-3,TGTGCCAGCAGCCCACCGGGGACTAGCACCAGTACGCAGTATTTT,CASSPPGTSTSTQYF
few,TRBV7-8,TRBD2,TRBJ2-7,TGTGCCAGCAGCTTAAGGGCGGGAGCGCCCTACGAGCAGTACTTC,CASSLRAGAPYEQYF
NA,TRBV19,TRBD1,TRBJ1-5,TGTGCCAGTAGTATAAGGACAGGGGGTCAGCCCCAGCATTTT,CASSIRTGGQPQHF
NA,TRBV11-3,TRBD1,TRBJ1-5,TGTGCCAGCAGCCGGGGGACAGGGGTCCAGCCCCAGCATTTT,CASSRGTGVQPQHF
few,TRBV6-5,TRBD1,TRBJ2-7,TGTGCCAGCAGTGGACAGGCGGCGGGCTACGAGCAGTACTTC,CASSGQAAGYEQYF
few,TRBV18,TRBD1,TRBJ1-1,TGTGCCAGCGCACAGGGGCTGAACACTGAAGCTTTCTTT,CASAQGLNTEAFF
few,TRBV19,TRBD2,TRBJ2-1,TGTGCCAGTCTGAGCGGGGGGCCTCCCTATGAGCAGTTCTTC,CASLSGGPPYEQFF
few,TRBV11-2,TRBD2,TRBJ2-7,TGTGCCAGCAGCTTAGTCGTAGCGGGGAGATACGAGCAGTACTTC,CASSLVVAGRYEQYF
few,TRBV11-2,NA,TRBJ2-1,TGTGCCAGCAGCTTATTTCTACAGGGCGATGAGCAGTTCTTC,CASSLFLQGDEQFF
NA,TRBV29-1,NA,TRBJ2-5,TGCAGCGGCGTCACGGAGACCCAGTACTTC,CSGVTETQYF
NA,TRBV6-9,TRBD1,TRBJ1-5,TGTGCCAGCAGAAAAGGGACAGGGAATCAGCCCCAGCATTTT,CASRKGTGNQPQHF
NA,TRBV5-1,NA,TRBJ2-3,TGCGCCAGCAGCGTTCAGCATGGAGGCACAGATACGCAGTATTTT,CASSVQHGGTDTQYF
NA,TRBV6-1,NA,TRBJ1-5,TGTGCCAGTAGGGGATATAGCAATCAGCCCCAGCATTTT,CASRGYSNQPQHF
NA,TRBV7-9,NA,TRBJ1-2,TGTGCCAGCAGCTTATTTCAGGAGGGCCTTGGCTACACCTTC,CASSLFQEGLGYTF
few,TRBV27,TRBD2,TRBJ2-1,TGTGCCAGCAGTCCCCAACTAGCGGGAGGAGGGACCTACAATGAGCAGTTCTTC,CASSPQLAGGGTYNEQFF
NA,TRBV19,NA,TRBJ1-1,TGTGCCAGTAGTATGCGGCAGAACACTGAAGCTTTCTTT,CASSMRQNTEAFF
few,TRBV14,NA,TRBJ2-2,TGTGCCAGCAGCCAATCCGGGGGGCGGACCGGGGAGCTGTTTTTT,CASSQSGGRTGELFF